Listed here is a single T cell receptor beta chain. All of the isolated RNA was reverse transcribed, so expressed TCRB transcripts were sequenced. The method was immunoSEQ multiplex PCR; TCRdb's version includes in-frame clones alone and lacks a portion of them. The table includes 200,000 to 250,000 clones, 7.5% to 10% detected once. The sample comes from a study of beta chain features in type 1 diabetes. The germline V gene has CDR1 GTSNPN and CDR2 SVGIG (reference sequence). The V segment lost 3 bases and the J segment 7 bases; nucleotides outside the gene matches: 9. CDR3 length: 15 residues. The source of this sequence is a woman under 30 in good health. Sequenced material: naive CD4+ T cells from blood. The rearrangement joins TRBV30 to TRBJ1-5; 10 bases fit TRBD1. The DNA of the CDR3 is TGTGCCTGGAGACCCGGGACAGGGGCAGGGCAGCCCCAGCATTTT. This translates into CAWRPGTGAGQPQHF.